Listed below are T cell receptor beta chains from one sample, sequenced in a study of T-cell memory formation after mild COVID-19. TCRdb re-called the 5' RACE reads through MiXCR, storing one row per CDR3 protein. Seen here are roughly 410,000 distinct CDR3 sequences, roughly 24% observed once, and the top ten hold roughly 9.7%. Sequencing used PBMCs or a T cell subset sorted from them (not recorded which). These receptors came from an adult woman who had mild COVID-19 (a few samples of this study predate the infection). Cell type and time point are not known. CDR3s include the opening cysteine and the closing phenylalanine or tryptophan. A D gene is named only where the DNA matches it firmly. Part of the rows lack a size; the others show once, few, many or a class for expanded clones.

j_call	v_call	cdr3_length	clone_size	d_call	cdr3_aa	cdr3_nt
TRBJ2-5	TRBV7-3	16	.	.	CASSLGRTSLGETQYF	TGTGCCAGCAGCCTAGGCAGGACGAGCCTAGGAGAGACCCAGTACTTC
TRBJ1-1	TRBV20-1	14	few	.	CSASSPGAHTEAFF	TGCAGTGCTAGCTCTCCGGGGGCTCACACTGAAGCTTTCTTT
TRBJ2-5	TRBV9	16	.	.	CASSVDSPGPRETQYF	TGTGCCAGCAGCGTAGACTCGCCGGGACCGAGGGAGACCCAGTACTTC
TRBJ1-2	TRBV5-1	18	.	.	CASSLGGGPGGPTRGYTF	TGCGCCAGCAGCTTGGGGGGGGGTCCCGGCGGCCCAACCCGGGGCTACACCTTC
TRBJ1-5	TRBV7-2	15	few	TRBD1	CASSLTGQINQPQHF	TGTGCCAGCAGCTTAACGGGACAGATCAATCAGCCCCAGCATTTT
TRBJ2-5	TRBV5-1	13	.	.	CASSLQVQETQYF	TGCGCCAGCAGCTTACAGGTCCAAGAGACCCAGTACTTC
TRBJ2-1	TRBV6-1	15	.	TRBD2	CASSEGTSGFNEQFF	TGTGCCAGCAGTGAAGGGACTAGCGGGTTCAATGAGCAGTTCTTC
TRBJ1-2	TRBV12-3/TRBV12-4	12	many	.	CASSFPGDGYTF	TGTGCCAGCAGTTTTCCCGGGGATGGCTACACCTTC
TRBJ2-7	TRBV25-1	17	many	TRBD1	CASSEWQSRQGSYEQYF	TGTGCCAGCAGTGAATGGCAAAGCCGACAGGGCTCCTACGAGCAGTACTTC
TRBJ2-3	TRBV20-1	13	once	.	CSAGRTGLDTQYF	TGCAGTGCTGGGAGAACAGGGCTCGATACGCAGTATTTT
TRBJ1-1	TRBV5-1	15	few	TRBD1	CASSLDRGKNTEAFF	TGCGCCAGCAGCTTGGACAGGGGGAAGAACACTGAAGCTTTCTTT
TRBJ2-3	TRBV27	14	few	.	CASSSRGDTDTQYF	TGTGCCAGCAGCTCCAGGGGGGACACAGATACGCAGTATTTT